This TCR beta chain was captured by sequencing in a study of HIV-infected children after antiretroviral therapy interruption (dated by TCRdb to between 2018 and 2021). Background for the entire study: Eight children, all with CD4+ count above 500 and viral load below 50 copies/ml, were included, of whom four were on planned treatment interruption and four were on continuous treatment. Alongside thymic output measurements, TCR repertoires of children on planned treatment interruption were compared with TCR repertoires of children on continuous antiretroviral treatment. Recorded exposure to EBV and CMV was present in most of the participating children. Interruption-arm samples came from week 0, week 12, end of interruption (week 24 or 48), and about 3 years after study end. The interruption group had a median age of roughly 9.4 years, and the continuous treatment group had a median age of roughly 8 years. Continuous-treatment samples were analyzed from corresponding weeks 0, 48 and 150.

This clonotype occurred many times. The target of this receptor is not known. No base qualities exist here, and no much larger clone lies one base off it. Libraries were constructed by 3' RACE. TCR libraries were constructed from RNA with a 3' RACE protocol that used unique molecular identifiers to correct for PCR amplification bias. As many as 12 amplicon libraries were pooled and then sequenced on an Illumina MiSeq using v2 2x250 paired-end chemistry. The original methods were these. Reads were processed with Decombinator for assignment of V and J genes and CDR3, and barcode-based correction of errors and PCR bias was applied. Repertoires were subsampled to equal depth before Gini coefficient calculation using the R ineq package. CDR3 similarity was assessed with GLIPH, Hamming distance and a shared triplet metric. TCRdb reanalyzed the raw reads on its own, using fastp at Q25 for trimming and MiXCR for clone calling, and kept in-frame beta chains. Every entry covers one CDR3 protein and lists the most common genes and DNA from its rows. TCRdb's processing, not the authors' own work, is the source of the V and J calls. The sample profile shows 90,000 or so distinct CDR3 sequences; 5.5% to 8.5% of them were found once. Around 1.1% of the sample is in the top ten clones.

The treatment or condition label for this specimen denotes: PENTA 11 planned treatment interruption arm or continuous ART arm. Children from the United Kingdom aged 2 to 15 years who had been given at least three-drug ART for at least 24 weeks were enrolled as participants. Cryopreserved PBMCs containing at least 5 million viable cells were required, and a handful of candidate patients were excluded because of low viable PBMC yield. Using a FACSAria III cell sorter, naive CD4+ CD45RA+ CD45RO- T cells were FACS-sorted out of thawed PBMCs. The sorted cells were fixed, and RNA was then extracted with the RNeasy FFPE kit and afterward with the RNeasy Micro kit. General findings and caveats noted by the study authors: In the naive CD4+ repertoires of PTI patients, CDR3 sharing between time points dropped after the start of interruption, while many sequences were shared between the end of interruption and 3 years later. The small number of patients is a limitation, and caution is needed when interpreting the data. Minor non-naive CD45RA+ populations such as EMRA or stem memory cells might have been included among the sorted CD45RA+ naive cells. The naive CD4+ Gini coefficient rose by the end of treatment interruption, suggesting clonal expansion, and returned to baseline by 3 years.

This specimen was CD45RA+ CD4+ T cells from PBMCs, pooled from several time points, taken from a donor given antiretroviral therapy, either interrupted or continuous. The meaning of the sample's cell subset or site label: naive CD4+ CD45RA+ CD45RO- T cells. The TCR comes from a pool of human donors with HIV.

For the CDR3, the sequence is CSAGLATARTDTQYF. The bases read TGCAGTGCCGGACTAGCGACCGCGAGGACAGATACGCAGTATTTT. The chain uses TRBV20-1 and TRBJ2-3, with TRBD2 identical over 9 junction bases. The CDR3 covers 15 residues, taking in both the cysteine and the phenylalanine. Just CDR3 DNA is preserved here, 45 bases in frame from base 1. Germline trimming: 6 bases from V, 3 bases from J; junction bases outside gene matches: 10. Sequences DFQATT (CDR1) and SNEGSKA (CDR2) are obtained from the germline V gene (reference sequence).